The T cell receptor (beta chain) under discussion was sequenced for a study of breast tumors, draining lymph nodes, adjacent tissues. Study findings and constraints: The data were judged consistent with most tumor T cells coming from lymph node and expanding in tumor.

Samples came from axillary lymph nodes draining the breast cancer. Each CDR3 protein is one row after TCRdb ran MiXCR on the multiplex PCR reads. This table has over 150,000 distinct CDR3 sequences, approximately 33% appearing once. About this clonotype: The antigen is undetermined.

V lost 3 bases to trimming and J lost 4 bases, with 21 bases between them. Germline V gene lookup returns CDR1 LNHNV and CDR2 YYDKDF (reference sequence). The CDR3 covers 17 residues. The sequencing input was axillary lymph node tissue. This chain joins TRBV15 and TRBJ1-2, with a possible D match to TRBD1 (6 bases). The sequence derives from a female donor with breast cancer. Some clones in this sample may be carry-over from other donors' samples. The CDR3 nucleotides read TGTGCCACCAGCAGCTTGGAACAGGGCAGTCATATCTATGGCTACACCTTC. This encodes CATSSLEQGSHIYGYTF.